The clone carrying this T cell receptor (beta chain) has a count of ten or more. The target antigen is unknown. Germline assignment: CDR1 SQVTM and CDR2 ANQGSEA. This CDR3 spans 11 amino acids. This sample stems from a study of regulatory T cells in long-lasting Graves disease. Findings and limits, study-wide: Persistent-disease Graves' patients showed less TCR diversity than new cases.

Time point in this sample: newly diagnosed GD, antithyroid drugs for less than 3 months. Generation of the TCR library employed RNA extracted from PBMCs. Into tubes containing EDTA, approximately 9 milliliters of peripheral blood were drawn. The authors built TCR beta libraries using iRepertoire HTBI primers and Arm-PCR of CDR3 regions. TCRdb re-called the multiplex PCR reads through MiXCR, storing one row per CDR3 protein. The sample includes hundreds of thousands of distinct CDR3 sequences, approximately 16% of them seen just once. These records were also assigned to another study, of T cells in Graves' hyperthyroidism and ophthalmopathy.

The sequencing here drew on peripheral blood mononuclear cells (PBMCs), taken at new diagnosis, from a patient treated with antithyroid drugs. The genes are TRBV29-1 and TRBJ2-1; no clear D. The receptor was derived from a woman aged 35-60 years with Graves disease. Written as DNA, the CDR3 is TGCAGTTTGGGCTCCTACAATGAGCAGTTCTTC. Protein sequence: CSLGSYNEQFF.